The clone carrying this TCR beta chain was found once. The sample belongs to a study of radiation and T cells in renal cell carcinoma. TCRdb's table, derived via immunoSEQ multiplex PCR, lists solely in-frame clones and lacks some. Of around 160,000 clones listed, 88% are singletons. Time point: baseline pretreatment blood. Treatment here: 15 Gy SBRT to primary tumor, nephrectomy 4 weeks later. Source: blood, taken from a patient whose treatment included radiotherapy and nephrectomy. The source of this sequence is a woman aged 70 to 79 with renal cell carcinoma.

The CDR3 is CASSGKPLAGYTF. Written as DNA, the CDR3 is TGTGCCAGCAGTGGCAAGCCGCTGGCTGGCTACACCTTC. This chain joins TRBV6-6 and TRBJ1-2; D ambiguous. The CDR3 extends over 13 amino acids. Trimming cost V 5 bases and J 7 bases, with 14 bases left between them. Germline CDR1 is MNHNY and CDR2 is SVGAGI (reference sequence).